The rows below give T cell receptor beta chains drawn from one sample of a study of shared clonotypes between healthy human individuals. This table comes from immunoSEQ multiplex PCR, and its TCRdb copy is limited to in-frame clones, with some not included. The profile shows about 530,000 clones, approximately 79% of them singletons. The material sequenced was PBMCs. Every receptor here comes from a woman aged 40 to 49 in good health. Some clones in this sample may be carry-over from other donors' samples. Each CDR3 is given with its conserved first and last residue. A D gene is named only where the DNA matches it firmly. Not every row has a clone size; where given, it reads once, few, many or a size class.

V gene,D gene,clone size,J gene,CDR3 length,CDR3 DNA,CDR3 protein
TRBV27,TRBD1,-,TRBJ2-7,17,TGTGCCAGCAGTCCGGGACAGGGTAAATCTCATGCCTACGAGCAGTACTTC,CASSPGQGKSHAYEQYF
TRBV18,-,-,TRBJ2-2,15,TGTGCCAGCTCACCGACAGTTCCGGACACCGGGGAGCTGTTTTTT,CASSPTVPDTGELFF
TRBV5-1,TRBD2,-,TRBJ2-1,16,TGCGCCAGCAGCTTGGGGCTAGCGGGAGAATACAATGAGCAGTTCTTC,CASSLGLAGEYNEQFF
TRBV11-1,-,-,TRBJ2-3,15,TGTGCCAGCAGCTTGGAGGGACAGCACACAGATACGCAGTATTTT,CASSLEGQHTDTQYF
TRBV30,-,-,TRBJ1-3,15,TGTGCCTGGAGTGCCGCAGGGGTCTCTGGAAACACCATATATTTT,CAWSAAGVSGNTIYF
TRBV7-9,TRBD1,-,TRBJ2-7,14,TGTGCCAGCAGCTTACAAGGGACAGGGCTCGAGCAGTACTTC,CASSLQGTGLEQYF
TRBV7-9,TRBD1,few,TRBJ1-2,13,TGTGCCAGCAGCCTGTGGCAGGGGGATGGCTACACCTTC,CASSLWQGDGYTF
TRBV27,-,-,TRBJ2-6,17,TGTGCCAGCAGTTTTTTTGCTCGAGATTTTGGGGCCAACGTCCTGACTTTC,CASSFFARDFGANVLTF
TRBV4-1,-,-,TRBJ2-1,12,TGCGCCAGCAGCCACTCCACGGAGGAGCAGTTCTTC,CASSHSTEEQFF
TRBV28,-,-,TRBJ2-7,12,TGTGCCAGCAGTTTGGTAGGGTACGAGCAGTACTTC,CASSLVGYEQYF
TRBV30,-,-,TRBJ2-7,14,TGTGCCTGGAGTCCAACCGCGGCCGCGGCGGAGCAGTACTTC,CAWSPTAAAAEQYF
TRBV10-2,TRBD2,few,TRBJ2-7,16,TGCGCCAGCAGTGAGTCTGAACTAGCGGAGACCTACGAGCAGTACTTC,CASSESELAETYEQYF
TRBV5-6,-,-,TRBJ1-5,14,TGTGCCAGCAGCTTGTCCGGAGGGGTAAGGCCCCAGCATTTT,CASSLSGGVRPQHF
TRBV30,-,-,TRBJ1-5,14,TGTGCCTGGAGTGCCGACAGGTTACATCAGCCCCAGCATTTT,CAWSADRLHQPQHF
TRBV5-5,-,-,TRBJ1-5,14,TGTGCCAGCAGCTTGCGGTATAGCAATCAGCCCCAGCATTTT,CASSLRYSNQPQHF
TRBV5-4,-,-,TRBJ2-3,11,TGTGCCAGCAGGGCGCGAGATACGCAGTATTTT,CASRARDTQYF
TRBV9,-,-,TRBJ1-2,14,TGTGCCAGCAGCGTACAAAGTCAGGGACCTGGCTACACCTTC,CASSVQSQGPGYTF
TRBV5-4,-,-,TRBJ2-5,14,TGTGCCAGCAGCTTGGGAGGCCAGCTAGGGGCCCAGTACTTC,CASSLGGQLGAQYF
TRBV2,TRBD2,-,TRBJ2-5,17,TGTGCCAGCAGTGCGTTTTGCGGGAGGGCCCCCCAGGAGACCCAGTACTTC,CASSAFCGRAPQETQYF
TRBV4-2,-,-,TRBJ1-2,15,TGTGCCAGCAGCCAAGTTTCAGAGGTCCACTATGGCTACACCTTC,CASSQVSEVHYGYTF
TRBV6-1,-,-,TRBJ1-1,15,TGTGCCAGCAGTGAACAGGGCGGGAAGAACACTGAAGCTTTCTTT,CASSEQGGKNTEAFF
TRBV7-2,-,-,TRBJ2-2,15,TGTGCCAGCAGCCCTAGCTCGGCGGGATCCGGGGAGCTGTTTTTT,CASSPSSAGSGELFF
TRBV27,TRBD2,-,TRBJ2-3,15,TGTGCCAGCAGTTTATCTAGCGGGACCCCAGATACGCAGTATTTT,CASSLSSGTPDTQYF
TRBV28,TRBD1,-,TRBJ2-7,16,TGTGCCAGCACCCCCGCCCCGGGACAGGACTCCTACGAGCAGTACTTC,CASTPAPGQDSYEQYF
TRBV19,-,-,TRBJ1-2,14,TGTGCCAGTAGTCCAACCAGGACACTCTATGGCTACACCTTC,CASSPTRTLYGYTF
TRBV7-9,TRBD2,-,TRBJ2-7,16,TGTGCCAGCAGCTTTTCTACTAGCGGGGGGTCATACGAGCAGTACTTC,CASSFSTSGGSYEQYF
TRBV10-1,-,-,TRBJ1-1,13,TGCGCCAGCAGTGAGATGATACACACTGAAGCTTTCTTT,CASSEMIHTEAFF
TRBV28,-,once,TRBJ2-7,12,TGTGCCCGGAAGGTCTGGGGTGCCGAGCAGTACTTC,CARKVWGAEQYF
TRBV5-1,-,-,TRBJ2-3,14,TGCGCCAGCAGCTTGACCCAGGGGACAGATACGCAGTATTTT,CASSLTQGTDTQYF